This TCR beta chain was obtained from a study of cytomegalovirus exposure and HLA in healthy donors. Study-wide background: For the roughly 400 genotyped donors, 65% to 90% fell within the Caucasian-associated ancestry cluster.

As concerns this clone: Its specificity is unknown.

Primers included in the PCR were 60 Vbeta and 13 Jbeta primers. Method: immunoSEQ multiplex PCR; TCRdb's copy keeps in-frame clones and lacks some. The sample carries 100,000 to 150,000 clones, around 81% recorded once. Donors consisted of healthy bone marrow donors. Findings and caveats of the study: One variant, a missense change in DCLRE1C, was linked in a later analysis to TCR beta V- and J-gene trimming.

Germline V gene lookup returns CDR1 SGHRS and CDR2 YFSETQ. The trim removed 4 bases at V and 5 bases at J, leaving 7 bases unmatched. The length of the CDR3 is 15 residues. V is TRBV5-1 and J is TRBJ1-1, with 11 positions matching TRBD1. This TCR derives from a female donor in good health and CMV-seronegative. The sequencing input was PBMCs. The CDR3 DNA follows: TGCGCCAGCAGCCCCGGGACAGGGGGAGAAACTGAAGCTTTCTTT. Residues: CASSPGTGGETEAFF.